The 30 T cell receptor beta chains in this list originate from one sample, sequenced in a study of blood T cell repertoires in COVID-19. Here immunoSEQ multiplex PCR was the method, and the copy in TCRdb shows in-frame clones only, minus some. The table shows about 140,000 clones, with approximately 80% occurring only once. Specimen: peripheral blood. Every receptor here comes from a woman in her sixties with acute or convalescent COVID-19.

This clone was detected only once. CDR3 coding DNA: TGTGCCAGCAGTCTAGCGGGAGAGAATGAGCAGTTCTTC. This encodes CASSLAGENEQFF. The gene calls are TRBV27 and TRBJ2-1, with 10 bases identical to TRBD2. Germline lookup yields CDR1 MNHEY and CDR2 SMNVEV (reference sequence). V shed 5 bases, J shed 7 bases, and the junction held 2 bases outside the gene matches. This CDR3 has 13 residues.

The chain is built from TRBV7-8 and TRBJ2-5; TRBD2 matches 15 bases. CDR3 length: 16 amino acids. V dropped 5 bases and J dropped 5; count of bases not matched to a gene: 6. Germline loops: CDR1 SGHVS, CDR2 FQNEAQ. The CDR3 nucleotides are TGTGCCAGCAGCGGACTAGCGGGAGGGCCGGGGGAGACCCAGTACTTC. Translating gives CASSGLAGGPGETQYF. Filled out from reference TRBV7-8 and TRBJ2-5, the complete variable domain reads GAGVSQSPRYKVAKRGQDVALRCDPISGHVSLFWYQQALGQGPEFLTYFQNEAQLDKSGLPSDRFFAERPEGSVSTLKIQRTQQEDSAVYLCASSGLAGGPGETQYFGPGTRLLVL.

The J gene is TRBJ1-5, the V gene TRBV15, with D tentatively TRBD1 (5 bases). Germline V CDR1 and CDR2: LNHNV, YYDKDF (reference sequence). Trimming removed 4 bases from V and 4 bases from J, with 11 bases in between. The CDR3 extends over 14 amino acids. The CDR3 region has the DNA TGTGCCACCAGCACCTGGGGGGGGAATCAGCCCCAGCATTTT. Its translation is CATSTWGGNQPQHF.

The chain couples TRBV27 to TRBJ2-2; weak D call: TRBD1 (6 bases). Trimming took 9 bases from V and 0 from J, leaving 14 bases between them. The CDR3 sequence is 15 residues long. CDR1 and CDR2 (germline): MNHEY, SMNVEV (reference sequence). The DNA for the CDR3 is TGTGCCAGTACCTGGGGGCTAGCGAACACCGGGGAGCTGTTTTTT. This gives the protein CASTWGLANTGELFF.

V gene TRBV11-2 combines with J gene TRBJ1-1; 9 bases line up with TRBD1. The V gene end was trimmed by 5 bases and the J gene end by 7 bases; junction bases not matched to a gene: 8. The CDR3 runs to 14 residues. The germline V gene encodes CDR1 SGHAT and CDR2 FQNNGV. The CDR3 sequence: CASSRTTGGFEAFF. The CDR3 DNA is TGTGCCAGCAGCCGTACGACAGGGGGTTTTGAAGCTTTCTTT.

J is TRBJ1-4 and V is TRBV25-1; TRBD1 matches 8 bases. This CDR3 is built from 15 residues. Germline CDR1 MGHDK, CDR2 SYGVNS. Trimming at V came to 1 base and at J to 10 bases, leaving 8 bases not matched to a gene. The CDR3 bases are TGTGCCAGCAGTGAATTTGGGACAGGCGGGGTAAAACTGTTTTTT. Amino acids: CASSEFGTGGVKLFF.

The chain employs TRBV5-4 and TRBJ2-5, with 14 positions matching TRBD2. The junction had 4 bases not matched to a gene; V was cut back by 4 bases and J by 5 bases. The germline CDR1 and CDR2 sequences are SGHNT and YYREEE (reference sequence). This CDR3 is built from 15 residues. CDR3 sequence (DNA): TGTGCCAGCAGCCTGTGGACTAGCGGGAGGGAGACCCAGTACTTC. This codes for CASSLWTSGRETQYF.

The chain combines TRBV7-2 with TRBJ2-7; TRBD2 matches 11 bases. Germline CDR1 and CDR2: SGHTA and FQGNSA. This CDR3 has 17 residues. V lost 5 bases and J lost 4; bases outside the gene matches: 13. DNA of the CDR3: TGTGCCAGCAGCACCGGGACTAGCGGAGCCTTAATGTACGAGCAGTACTTC. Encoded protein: CASSTGTSGALMYEQYF.

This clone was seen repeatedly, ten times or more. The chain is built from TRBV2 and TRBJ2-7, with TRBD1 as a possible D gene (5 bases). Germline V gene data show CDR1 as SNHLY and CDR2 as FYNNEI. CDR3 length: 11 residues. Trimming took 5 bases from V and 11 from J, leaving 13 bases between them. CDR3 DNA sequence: TGTGCCAGCAGTTCCGACAGACACAAGTACTTC. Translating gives CASSSDRHKYF.

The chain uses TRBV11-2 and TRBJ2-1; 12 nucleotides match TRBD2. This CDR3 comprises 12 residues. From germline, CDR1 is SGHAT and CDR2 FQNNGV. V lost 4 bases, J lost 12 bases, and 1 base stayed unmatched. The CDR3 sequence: CASSWTSGMQFF. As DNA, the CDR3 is TGTGCCAGCAGCTGGACTAGCGGGATGCAGTTCTTC.

The CDR3: CASSLLGLNTEAFF. Here the CDR3 DNA reads TGTGCCAGTAGTCTCCTCGGGTTGAACACTGAAGCTTTCTTT. V is TRBV19 and J is TRBJ1-1; D is undetermined. Germline CDR1 and CDR2: LNHDA and SQIVND (reference sequence). This CDR3 has 14 amino acids. V was shortened by 5 bases and J by 0 bases, with 10 bases between the two germline ends.

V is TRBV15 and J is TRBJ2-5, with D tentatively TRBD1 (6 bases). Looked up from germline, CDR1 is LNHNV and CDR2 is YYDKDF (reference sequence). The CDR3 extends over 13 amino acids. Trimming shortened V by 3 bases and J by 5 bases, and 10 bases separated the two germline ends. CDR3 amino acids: CATSRGASETQYF. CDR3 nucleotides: TGTGCCACCAGCAGGGGGGCCAGCGAGACCCAGTACTTC.

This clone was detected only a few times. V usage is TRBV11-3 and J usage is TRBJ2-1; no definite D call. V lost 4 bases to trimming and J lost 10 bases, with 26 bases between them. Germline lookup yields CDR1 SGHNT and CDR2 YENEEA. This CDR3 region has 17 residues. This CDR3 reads CASSSLTGPWVCSEQFF. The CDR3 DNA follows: TGTGCCAGCAGCTCCCTGACTGGCCCTTGGGTTTGCAGCGAGCAGTTCTTC.

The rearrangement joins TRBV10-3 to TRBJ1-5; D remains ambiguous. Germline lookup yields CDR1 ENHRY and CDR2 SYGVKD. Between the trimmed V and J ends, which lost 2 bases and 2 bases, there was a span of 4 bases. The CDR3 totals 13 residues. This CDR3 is CAISEEGNQPQHF. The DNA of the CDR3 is TGTGCCATCAGTGAGGAGGGCAATCAGCCCCAGCATTTT.

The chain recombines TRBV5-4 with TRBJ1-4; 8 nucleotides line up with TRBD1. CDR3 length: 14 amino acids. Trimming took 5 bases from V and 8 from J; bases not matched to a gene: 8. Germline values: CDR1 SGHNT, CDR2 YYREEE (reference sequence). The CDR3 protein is CASSTQGAGEKLFF. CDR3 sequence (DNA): TGTGCCAGCAGTACCCAGGGGGCGGGGGAAAAACTGTTTTTT.

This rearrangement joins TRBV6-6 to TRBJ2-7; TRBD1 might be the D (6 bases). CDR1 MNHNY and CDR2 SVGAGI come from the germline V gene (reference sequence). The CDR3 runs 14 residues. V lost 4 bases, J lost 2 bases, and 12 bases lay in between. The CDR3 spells CASSSTTGTYEQYF. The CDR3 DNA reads TGTGCCAGCAGTTCTACGACAGGAACCTACGAGCAGTACTTC.

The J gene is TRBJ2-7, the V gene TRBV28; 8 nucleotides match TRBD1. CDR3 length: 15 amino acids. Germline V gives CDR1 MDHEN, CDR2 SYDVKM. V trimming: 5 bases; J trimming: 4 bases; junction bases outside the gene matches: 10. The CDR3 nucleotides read TGTGCCAGCAGTCCCCTCTCAGGGGGCCGTTACGAGCAGTACTTC. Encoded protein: CASSPLSGGRYEQYF.

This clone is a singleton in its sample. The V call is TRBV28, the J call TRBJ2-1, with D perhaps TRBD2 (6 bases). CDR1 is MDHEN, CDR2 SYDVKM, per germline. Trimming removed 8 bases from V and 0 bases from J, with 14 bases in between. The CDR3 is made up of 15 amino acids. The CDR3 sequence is CASLEGSGSYNEQFF. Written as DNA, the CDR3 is TGTGCCAGCCTGGAGGGGAGCGGCTCCTACAATGAGCAGTTCTTC.

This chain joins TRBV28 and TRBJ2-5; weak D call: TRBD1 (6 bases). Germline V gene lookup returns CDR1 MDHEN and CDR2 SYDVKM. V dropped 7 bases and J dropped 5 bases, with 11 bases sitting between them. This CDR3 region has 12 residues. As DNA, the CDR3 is TGTGCCAGCAACAGGGCGCTGGAGACCCAGTACTTC. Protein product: CASNRALETQYF.

The CDR3 region is CASMGRSHGNEQFF. The CDR3 nucleotides are TGTGCCAGCATGGGGAGGAGTCACGGTAATGAGCAGTTCTTC. V is TRBV11-1 and J is TRBJ2-1, with TRBD2 as a possible D gene (6 bases). This CDR3 spans 14 amino acids. Trimming removed 7 bases at V and 7 bases at J, with 17 bases between. Germline CDR1 SGHAT, CDR2 FQDESV (reference sequence).

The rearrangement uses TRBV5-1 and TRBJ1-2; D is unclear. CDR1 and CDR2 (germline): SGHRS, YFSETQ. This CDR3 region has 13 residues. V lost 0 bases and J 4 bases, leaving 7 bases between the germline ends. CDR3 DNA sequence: TGCGCCAGCAGCTTGGGGGCTCCCTATGGCTACACCTTC. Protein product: CASSLGAPYGYTF.

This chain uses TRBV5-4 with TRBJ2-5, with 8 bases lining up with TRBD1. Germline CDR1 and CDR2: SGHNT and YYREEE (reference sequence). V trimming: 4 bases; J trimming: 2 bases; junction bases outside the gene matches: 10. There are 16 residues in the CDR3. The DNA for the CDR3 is TGTGCCAGCAGCCCGCCGGCAGGACAGGGACAAGAGACCCAGTACTTC. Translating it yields CASSPPAGQGQETQYF.

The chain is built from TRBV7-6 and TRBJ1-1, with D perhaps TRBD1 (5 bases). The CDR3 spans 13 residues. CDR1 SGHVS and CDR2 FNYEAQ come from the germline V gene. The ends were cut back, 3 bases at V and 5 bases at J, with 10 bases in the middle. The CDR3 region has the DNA TGTGCCAGCAGCTTGGGGGGTGGGACTGAAGCTTTCTTT. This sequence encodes CASSLGGGTEAFF.

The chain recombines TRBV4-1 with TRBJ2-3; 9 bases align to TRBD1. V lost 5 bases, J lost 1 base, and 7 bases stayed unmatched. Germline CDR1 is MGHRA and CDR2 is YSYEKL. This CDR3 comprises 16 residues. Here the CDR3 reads CASSMLGQGGTDTQYF. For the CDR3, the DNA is TGCGCCAGCAGCATGTTGGGACAGGGCGGCACAGATACGCAGTATTTT.

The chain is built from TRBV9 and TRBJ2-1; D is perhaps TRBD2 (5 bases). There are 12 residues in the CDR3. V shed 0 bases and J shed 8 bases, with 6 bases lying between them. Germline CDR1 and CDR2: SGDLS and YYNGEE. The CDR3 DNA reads TGTGCCAGCAGCGTAGTGAGGGATGAGCAGTTCTTC. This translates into CASSVVRDEQFF.

CDR3 amino acids: CASSQDRVIYTEAFF. CDR3 in DNA: TGCGCCAGCAGCCAGGACAGGGTGATCTACACTGAAGCTTTCTTT. The chain links TRBV5-1 to TRBJ1-1; 8 nucleotides match TRBD1. The V segment lost 4 bases and the J segment 3 bases; nucleotides outside the gene matches: 8. The CDR3 runs 15 residues. The V gene's germline CDR1 is SGHRS and CDR2 YFSETQ.

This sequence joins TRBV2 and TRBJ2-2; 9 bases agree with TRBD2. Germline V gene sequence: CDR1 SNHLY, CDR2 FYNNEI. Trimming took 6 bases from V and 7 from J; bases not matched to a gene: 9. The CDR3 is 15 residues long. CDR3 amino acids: CASRGLAGFVGELFF. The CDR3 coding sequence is TGTGCCAGCAGGGGACTAGCCGGCTTTGTCGGGGAGCTGTTTTTT.

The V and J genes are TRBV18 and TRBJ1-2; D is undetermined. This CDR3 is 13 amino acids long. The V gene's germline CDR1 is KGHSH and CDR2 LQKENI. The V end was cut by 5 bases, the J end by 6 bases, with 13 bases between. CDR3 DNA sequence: TGTGCCAGCTCAACAACCTTACTACATGGCTACACCTTC. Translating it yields CASSTTLLHGYTF.

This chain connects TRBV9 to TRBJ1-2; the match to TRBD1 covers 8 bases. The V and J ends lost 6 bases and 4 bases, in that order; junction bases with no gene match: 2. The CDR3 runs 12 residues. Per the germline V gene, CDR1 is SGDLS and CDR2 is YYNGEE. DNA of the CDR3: TGTGCCAGCATGGACAGGGCCTATGGCTACACCTTC. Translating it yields CASMDRAYGYTF. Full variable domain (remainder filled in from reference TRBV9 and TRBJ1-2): DSGVTQTPKHLITATGQRVTLRCSPRSGDLSVYWYQQSLDQGLQFLIQYYNGEERAKGNILERFSAQQFPDLHSELNLSSLELGDSALYFCASMDRAYGYTFGSGTRLTVV.

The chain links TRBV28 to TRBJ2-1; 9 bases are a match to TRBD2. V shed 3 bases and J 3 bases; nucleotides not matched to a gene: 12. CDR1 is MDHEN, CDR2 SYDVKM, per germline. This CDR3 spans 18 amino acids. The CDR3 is CASSFPRRLAGSYNEQFF. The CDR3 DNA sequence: TGTGCCAGCAGTTTCCCCCGTCGGCTAGCGGGAAGCTACAATGAGCAGTTCTTC.